The clone carrying this TCR beta chain was seen a handful of times. Genes and germline come from the mouse. RNA was extracted and reverse transcribed into cDNA as the sequencing template. Using immunoSEQ multiplex PCR, the repertoire was profiled, and TCRdb retains in-frame clones only, with some absent. The sample counts over 100,000 clones, none seen once; the ten largest own about 20%. The data are from a study of CD8+ T cells in alopecia areata. The specimen sequenced was lesional skin. The sequence was obtained from a C3H/HeJ mouse with alopecia areata. The MHC haplotype of this mouse line is H2-k.

The CDR3 loop is CASSEMTGGANERLFF. CDR3 DNA, as far as it was read: TGTGCCAGCAGTGAGATGACAGGGGGAGCCAACGAA. V is TRBV13-3 and J is TRBJ1-4; 9 bases align to TRBD1. The read comes to an end 4 residues before the CDR3 does, leaving the germline J gene to fill in the end. Germline CDR1 NNHDY, CDR2 SYVADS. This CDR3 is 16 amino acids long. Losses at the gene ends were 2 bases for V and 3 bases for J; bases not matched to a gene: 5.